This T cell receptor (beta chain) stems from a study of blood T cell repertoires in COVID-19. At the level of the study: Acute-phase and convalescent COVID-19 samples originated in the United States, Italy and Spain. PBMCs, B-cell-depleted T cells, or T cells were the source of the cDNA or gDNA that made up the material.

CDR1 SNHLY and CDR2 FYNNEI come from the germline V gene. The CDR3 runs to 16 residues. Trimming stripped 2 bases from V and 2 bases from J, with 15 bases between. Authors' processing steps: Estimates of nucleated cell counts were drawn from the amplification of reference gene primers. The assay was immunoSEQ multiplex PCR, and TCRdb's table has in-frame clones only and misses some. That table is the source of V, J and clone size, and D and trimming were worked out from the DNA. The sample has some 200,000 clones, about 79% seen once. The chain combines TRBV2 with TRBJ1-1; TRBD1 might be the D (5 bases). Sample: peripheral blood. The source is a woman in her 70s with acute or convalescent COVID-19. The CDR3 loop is CASSEIWGRGNTEAFF. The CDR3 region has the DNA TGTGCCAGCAGTGAAATCTGGGGGAGGGGAAACACTGAAGCTTTCTTT. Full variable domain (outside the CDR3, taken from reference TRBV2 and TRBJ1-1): EPEVTQTPSHQVTQMGQEVILRCVPISNHLYFYWYRQILGQKVEFLVSFYNNEISEKSEIFDDQFSVERPDGSNFTLKIRSTKLEDSAMYFCASSEIWGRGNTEAFFGQGTRLTVV.